A single T cell receptor beta chain is shown here with its context. What antigen it recognizes has not been identified. No qualities accompany the bases; no much larger clone lies one base away. The record originates from a study of Graves' ophthalmopathy and Graves' hyperthyroidism (dated by TCRdb to 2017 to 2018). About the full investigation: Peripheral blood was collected at initial diagnosis, prior to any treatment. TCR beta repertoire signatures were used to distinguish Graves' ophthalmopathy from Graves' hyperthyroidism and to predict progression to ophthalmopathy. In total, 135 blood samples were TCR-sequenced: 40 to 45 ophthalmopathy, around 75 hyperthyroidism and approximately 17 hyperthyroidism-to-ophthalmopathy patients. A discovery set of 95 to 100 patients (around 44 ophthalmopathy, just over 55 stable hyperthyroidism) was enrolled to explore V-J signatures distinguishing ophthalmopathy from hyperthyroidism. An independent validation cohort was composed of fewer than 20 hyperthyroidism patients and roughly 16 patients who later progressed from hyperthyroidism to ophthalmopathy. In roughly six hyperthyroidism patients, the T-cell repertoires found in thyroid tissue were compared with those found in blood. After sampling, hyperthyroidism patients received methimazole starting at 30 mg daily, and ophthalmopathy patients received high-dose intravenous methylprednisolone. The 95 to 100 discovery patients were randomly split 7:3 into training and test sets.

Study-level results and caveats: Most of the expanded thyroid clonotypes with a frequency above 0.001 were also detected in blood, and it was suggested that the thyroid immune response may be reflected by blood repertoires. The 13-signature model separated ophthalmopathy from stable hyperthyroidism with around 90% sensitivity and 81.08% specificity in cross-validation, and 80%/75% in the test set. Sample size was not statistically predetermined, and group allocation was not concealed from the investigators. In validation, the model predicted ophthalmopathy progression with more than 70% sensitivity and less than 80% specificity; more than ten predicted patients were CT-confirmed with GO in a median of around 6.5 months.

Including cysteine and phenylalanine, the CDR3 has 12 amino acids. This entry keeps only the CDR3 DNA: 36 bases, framed from base 1. At the junction V is shortened by 10 bases and J by 10 bases, with 14 bases in between. The germline V gene (reference sequence) yields MNHEY for CDR1 and SMNVEV for CDR2. For repertoire sequencing, TCR beta CDR3 regions were amplified from RNA transcripts. A first-round RT-PCR used HTBI primers with the Qiagen OneStep RT-PCR kit, followed by a second-round multiplex PCR, size selection and purification. Libraries were sequenced on an Illumina HiSeq2000 using paired-end 100 bp reads. Per the authors' processing: Reads were processed with SOAPnuke, discarding reads with adapters, uncalled bases, mean Phred below 15, or no exact constant-primer or identifier match. COPE v1.2.5 was used to merge the high-quality paired reads. Clonotypes were defined as unique nucleotide sequences and were aligned to IMGT TRB V, D and J references using MiTCR v1.1. Analysis was restricted to V-J combinations with a frequency above 0.0001, which covered just over 98% of repertoires. For each V-J combination, a TCR clonal expansion and chaos score was defined as F50 clonal expansion divided by the chaos observed in the TCRdist matrix. Welch's t-statistics and random forest were used to narrow the features down to about a dozen V-J combinations, which were then fed into a naive Bayes classifier. The similarity between thyroid and blood repertoires was quantified using the Morisita-Horn index. Starting from the raw public reads, TCRdb applied fastp trimming at Q25, assembled clones with MiXCR and retained in-frame beta chains. Rows are unified per CDR3 protein, each entry keeping the most common DNA and genes. The authors' filters were not applied to this entry. This sample has fewer than 650,000 distinct CDR3 sequences in its table, and approximately 22% of those were observed once. Clones ranked in the top ten supply more than 5.5% of the sample.

A patient counted as having stable hyperthyroidism if there was no progression to ophthalmopathy within 18 months of follow-up. Hyperthyroidism patients were newly diagnosed, with disease duration under 2 months, and aged 18 to 65 years. Patients were excluded if they had other autoimmune diseases, uncontrolled infections, pregnancy or lactation. Diagnosis relied on clinical symptoms, serum thyroxine, TRAb, thyroid ultrasound and orbital computed tomography. PBMCs were isolated from about 9.1 ml of fresh peripheral blood by Ficoll-Paque density gradient centrifugation. Total RNA was extracted using Trizol reagent, and RNA quality was checked on an Agilent 2100 Bioanalyzer.

This clonotype was sampled from a woman under 30 with stable Graves' hyperthyroidism. Some clones in this sample may be carry-over from other donors' samples. Donor details come from another sample of the same person, matched by shared clones. The sequenced sample was peripheral blood. The rearrangement joined TRBV27 to TRBJ1-6, with no confident D gene call. The CDR3 protein is CAIFSPNSPLHF. DNA sequence: TGTGCCATCTTTTCCCCTAACTCACCCCTCCACTTT.